This TCR beta chain was sequenced during a study of cytomegalovirus exposure and HLA in healthy donors. There are 15 residues in the CDR3. Losses at the gene ends were 4 bases for V and 1 base for J; bases not matched to a gene: 7. CDR1 is SGHAT and CDR2 is FQNNGV in the germline V gene. Broader study findings: Confirmation in vitro established that three CMV-associated chains were specific for CMV antigens.

To note about this clone: Its target is unknown.

Only in-frame clones appear in the TCRdb table, and some are missing; sequencing was by immunoSEQ multiplex PCR. This sample has 200,000 or so clones, with roughly 80% found just once. The chain combines TRBV11-2 with TRBJ2-7; 7 bases align to TRBD1. The specimen was PBMCs. This TCR came from a young man in good health and CMV-seropositive. CDR3 in amino acids: CASSSVRDRSYEQYF. CDR3 DNA sequence: TGTGCCAGCAGCTCGGTTCGGGACAGATCCTACGAGCAGTACTTC. The variable domain in full, completed from reference TRBV11-2 and TRBJ2-7, reads EAGVAQSPRYKIIEKRQSVAFWCNPISGHATLYWYQQILGQGPKLLIQFQNNGVVDDSQLPKDRFSAERLKGVDSTLKIQPAKLEDSAVYLCASSSVRDRSYEQYFGPGTRLTVT.